The rows below give T cell receptor beta chains drawn from one sample of a study of cytomegalovirus exposure and HLA in healthy donors. TCRdb's table, derived via immunoSEQ multiplex PCR, lists solely in-frame clones and lacks some. The sample has about 190,000 clones, nearly 80% seen once. Input material: PBMCs. The receptors shown here come from a woman in her thirties in good health and CMV-seropositive. Both conserved end residues are part of each CDR3. The D gene is left open where the match is weak. A row's size may be missing; if present it is once, few, many or a size class.

few	TRBJ1-2	.	15	TRBV19	CASIASAGRNYGYTF	TGTGCCAGTATTGCTTCGGCAGGGAGGAACTATGGCTACACCTTC
.	TRBJ2-2	TRBD2	18	TRBV4-1	CASSQDFRLAVNTGELFF	TGCGCCAGCAGCCAAGATTTTAGGCTAGCGGTTAACACCGGGGAGCTGTTTTTT
.	TRBJ1-5	.	13	TRBV5-4	CASSLIPGETQHF	TGTGCCAGCAGCTTGATTCCGGGAGAGACCCAGCATTTT
.	TRBJ1-6	TRBD1	15	TRBV27	CASSSTGTALSPLHF	TGTGCCAGCAGTTCGACCGGGACAGCCCTATCACCCCTCCACTTT
few	TRBJ1-3	.	15	TRBV7-2	CASRPTGSSGNTIYF	TGTGCCAGCCGACCAACAGGGAGCTCTGGAAACACCATATATTTT
few	TRBJ2-5	.	13	TRBV25-1	CASSDSVGETQYF	TGTGCCAGCAGTGATAGCGTAGGGGAGACCCAGTACTTC
.	TRBJ1-5	TRBD1	15	TRBV19	CASSTKTGPKQPQHF	TGTGCCAGTAGCACGAAGACAGGGCCAAAACAGCCCCAGCATTTT
.	TRBJ2-6	.	16	TRBV7-2	CASSLSRARGANVLTF	TGTGCCAGCAGCTTATCCAGGGCTCGCGGGGCCAACGTCCTGACTTTC
few	TRBJ2-7	TRBD2	14	TRBV13	CASSFGLASYEQYF	TGTGCCAGCAGCTTTGGACTAGCTTCCTACGAGCAGTACTTC
.	TRBJ1-5	TRBD1	17	TRBV7-9	CASSLDPTGAGNQPQHF	TGTGCCAGCAGCTTAGATCCGACAGGGGCTGGTAATCAGCCCCAGCATTTT
.	TRBJ1-2	.	14	TRBV11-2	CASSFRGLNYGYTF	TGTGCCAGCAGCTTCAGGGGCCTTAACTATGGCTACACCTTC
once	TRBJ1-4	.	18	TRBV4-1	CASSQDIAVRQFNEKLFF	TGCGCCAGCAGCCAAGATATAGCGGTGCGACAGTTTAATGAAAAACTGTTTTTT
.	TRBJ2-1	TRBD1	16	TRBV5-1	CASSSRGDRYYNEQFF	TGCGCCAGCAGCTCCAGGGGGGACAGGTACTACAATGAGCAGTTCTTC
once	TRBJ1-4	TRBD1	13	TRBV7-2	CASSGQGNEKLFF	TGTGCCAGCTCGGGACAGGGGAATGAAAAACTGTTTTTT
.	TRBJ2-7	TRBD1	13	TRBV10-3	CAIRTGESYEQYF	TGTGCCATTAGGACAGGAGAAAGCTACGAGCAGTACTTC
.	TRBJ2-1	TRBD2	17	TRBV28	CASSTPGGLAGGDEQFF	TGTGCCAGCAGTACCCCGGGGGGACTAGCGGGTGGGGATGAGCAGTTCTTC
few	TRBJ2-1	.	12	TRBV5-6	CSAGSVGDEQFF	TGTTCGGCGGGATCGGTAGGGGATGAGCAGTTCTTC
.	TRBJ2-7	.	14	TRBV5-1	CASSLAKRETEQYF	TGCGCCAGCAGCTTGGCCAAGAGGGAGACCGAGCAGTACTTC
.	TRBJ2-7	.	13	TRBV28	CASSGHQLYEQYF	TGTGCCAGCTCCGGACACCAACTCTACGAGCAGTACTTC
.	TRBJ1-1	.	16	TRBV28	CASSSPRGGAGTEAFF	TGTGCCAGCAGTTCACCTAGGGGGGGAGCGGGGACTGAAGCTTTCTTT
.	TRBJ2-3	TRBD2	18	TRBV7-3	CASSSTGTSGRLLDTQYF	TGTGCCAGCAGCTCCACTGGGACTAGCGGGAGGCTACTAGATACGCAGTATTTT
.	TRBJ2-7	.	11	TRBV2	CASSRAYEQYF	TGTGCCAGCAGCAGGGCCTACGAGCAGTACTTC
.	TRBJ2-3	.	14	TRBV7-3	CASSSLAAADTQYF	TGTGCCAGCAGCTCCCTAGCAGCGGCAGATACGCAGTATTTT
few	TRBJ2-2	TRBD2	16	TRBV6-5	CASSFLAGARAGELFF	TGTGCCAGCAGTTTTCTAGCGGGAGCCCGTGCCGGGGAGCTGTTTTTT
.	TRBJ1-3	TRBD1	16	TRBV10-2	CASSESLRGPGNTIYF	TGCGCCAGCAGTGAGTCCTTAAGGGGGCCTGGAAACACCATATATTTT
.	TRBJ1-2	.	13	TRBV10-3	CAIRDSSRNGYTF	TGTGCCATCAGGGACAGCTCAAGAAATGGCTACACCTTC
.	TRBJ2-5	.	15	TRBV9	CASSVYAVLAETQYF	TGTGCCAGCAGCGTATATGCGGTACTCGCCGAGACCCAGTACTTC
.	TRBJ2-6	TRBD1	17	TRBV5-6	CASSFRTGPAGANVLTF	TGTGCCAGCAGCTTCCGGACAGGGCCGGCTGGGGCCAACGTCCTGACTTTC
.	TRBJ1-2	.	14	TRBV7-2	CASSLARQGAGYTF	TGTGCCAGCAGCTTAGCACGTCAGGGCGCTGGCTACACCTTC
.	TRBJ2-1	.	15	TRBV5-4	CASSSQSISHNEQFF	TGTGCCAGCAGTTCCCAGTCCATTTCCCACAATGAGCAGTTCTTC
.	TRBJ2-3	.	15	TRBV7-9	CASSFGGPRTDTQYF	TGTGCCAGCAGCTTCGGGGGGCCCCGGACAGATACGCAGTATTTT
.	TRBJ2-5	.	16	TRBV2	CASPIFGDNRQETQYF	TGTGCCAGCCCAATTTTCGGGGACAACCGCCAAGAGACCCAGTACTTC
once	TRBJ1-1	.	14	TRBV19	CASSWREKNTEAFF	TGTGCCAGTAGTTGGAGGGAAAAGAACACTGAAGCTTTCTTT
.	TRBJ2-2	.	16	TRBV21-1	CASSKPGQEDTGELFF	TGTGCCAGCAGCAAACCGGGACAGGAGGACACCGGGGAGCTGTTTTTT
.	TRBJ1-1	.	12	TRBV2	CASSELGQEAFF	TGTGCCAGCAGTGAACTTGGGCAGGAAGCTTTCTTT
once	TRBJ1-2	.	13	TRBV9	CASSPGSARGYTF	TGTGCCAGCAGCCCGGGTTCAGCGAGAGGCTACACCTTC
.	TRBJ2-7	.	13	TRBV9	CASSVAAGYEQYF	TGTGCCAGCAGCGTCGCAGCGGGCTACGAGCAGTACTTC
.	TRBJ2-2	TRBD1	15	TRBV7-7	CASSSDRDSTGELFF	TGTGCTAGCAGCTCGGACCGGGACAGCACCGGGGAGCTGTTTTTT
.	TRBJ2-7	.	12	TRBV18	CASSPGAYEQYF	TGTGCCAGCTCACCAGGGGCTTACGAGCAGTACTTC
.	TRBJ2-2	TRBD2	15	TRBV10-2	CASKASGARTGELFF	TGCGCCAGCAAGGCTAGCGGGGCCCGGACCGGGGAGCTGTTTTTT
.	TRBJ2-1	TRBD2	15	TRBV5-5	CASSRGLADYNEQFF	TGTGCCAGCAGCCGGGGACTAGCGGATTACAATGAGCAGTTCTTC
few	TRBJ2-5	.	14	TRBV27	CASTRRGGQETQYF	TGTGCCAGCACCCGCCGAGGTGGCCAAGAGACCCAGTACTTC
.	TRBJ1-5	.	14	TRBV19	CASTTGIGNQPQHF	TGTGCCAGTACTACAGGGATTGGCAATCAGCCCCAGCATTTT
.	TRBJ1-6	.	16	TRBV4-3	CASSQDSSGEMPPLHF	TGCGCCAGCAGCCAAGATTCGTCAGGGGAGATGCCACCCCTCCACTTT
.	TRBJ1-5	.	15	TRBV7-8	CASSQDTLSNQPQHF	TGTGCCAGCAGCCAAGACACGTTAAGCAATCAGCCCCAGCATTTT
.	TRBJ2-3	TRBD2	17	TRBV9	CASSVLAGGPGTDTQYF	TGTGCCAGCAGCGTTCTAGCGGGGGGTCCGGGCACAGATACGCAGTATTTT